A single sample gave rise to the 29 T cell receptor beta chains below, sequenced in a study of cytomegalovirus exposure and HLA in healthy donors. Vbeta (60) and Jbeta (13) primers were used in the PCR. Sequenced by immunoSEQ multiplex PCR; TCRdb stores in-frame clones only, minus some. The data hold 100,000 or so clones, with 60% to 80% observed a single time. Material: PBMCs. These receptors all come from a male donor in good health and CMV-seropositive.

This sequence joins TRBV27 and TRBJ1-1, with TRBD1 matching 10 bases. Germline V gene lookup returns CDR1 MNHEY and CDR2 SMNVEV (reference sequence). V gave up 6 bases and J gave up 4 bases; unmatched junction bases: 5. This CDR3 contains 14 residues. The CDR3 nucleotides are TGTGCCAGCAGCAGGGGACAGGGGACCACTGAAGCTTTCTTT. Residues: CASSRGQGTTEAFF.

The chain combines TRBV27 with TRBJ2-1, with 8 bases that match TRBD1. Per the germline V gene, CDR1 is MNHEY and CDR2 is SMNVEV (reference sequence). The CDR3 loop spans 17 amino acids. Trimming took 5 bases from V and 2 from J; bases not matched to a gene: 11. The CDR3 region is CASSPPSGGGPYNEQFF. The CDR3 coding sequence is TGTGCCAGCAGTCCCCCGTCAGGGGGCGGGCCCTACAATGAGCAGTTCTTC.

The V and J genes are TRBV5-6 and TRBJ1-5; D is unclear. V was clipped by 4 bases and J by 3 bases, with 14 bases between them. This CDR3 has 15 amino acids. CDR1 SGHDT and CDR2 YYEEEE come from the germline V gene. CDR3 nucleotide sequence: TGTGCCAGCAGCCTGGGTCCCGGTCCCAATCAGCCCCAGCATTTT. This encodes CASSLGPGPNQPQHF.

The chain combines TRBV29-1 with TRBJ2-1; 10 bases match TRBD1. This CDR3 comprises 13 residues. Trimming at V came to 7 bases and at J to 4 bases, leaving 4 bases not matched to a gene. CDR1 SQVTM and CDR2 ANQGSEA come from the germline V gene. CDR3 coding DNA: TGCAGCGGGCGGGACAGGGGATACAATGAGCAGTTCTTC. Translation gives CSGRDRGYNEQFF.

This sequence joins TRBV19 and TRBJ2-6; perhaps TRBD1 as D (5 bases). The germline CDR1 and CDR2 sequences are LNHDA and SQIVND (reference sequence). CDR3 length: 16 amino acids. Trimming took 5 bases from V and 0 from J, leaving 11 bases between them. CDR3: CASSARQRSGANVLTF. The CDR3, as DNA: TGTGCCAGTAGTGCGAGACAGCGCTCTGGGGCCAACGTCCTGACTTTC.

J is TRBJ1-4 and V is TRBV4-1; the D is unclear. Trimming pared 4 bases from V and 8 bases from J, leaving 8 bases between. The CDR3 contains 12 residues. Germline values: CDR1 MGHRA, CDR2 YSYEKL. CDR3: CASSPGGEKLFF. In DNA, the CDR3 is TGCGCCAGCAGCCCGGGAGGGGAAAAACTGTTTTTT.

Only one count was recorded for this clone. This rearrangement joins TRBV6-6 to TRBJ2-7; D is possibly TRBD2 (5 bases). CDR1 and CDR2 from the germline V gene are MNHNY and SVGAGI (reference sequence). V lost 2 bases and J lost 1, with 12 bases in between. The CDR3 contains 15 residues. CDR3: CASSYRAGGSYEQYF. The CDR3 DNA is TGTGCCAGCAGTTACCGGGCGGGTGGATCCTACGAGCAGTACTTC.

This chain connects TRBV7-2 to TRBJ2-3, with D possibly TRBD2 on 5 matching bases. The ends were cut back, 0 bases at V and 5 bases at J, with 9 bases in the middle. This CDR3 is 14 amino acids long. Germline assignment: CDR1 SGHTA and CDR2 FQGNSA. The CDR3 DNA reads TGTGCCAGCAGCTTAGCGCGTGGGAGAGATACGCAGTATTTT. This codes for CASSLARGRDTQYF.

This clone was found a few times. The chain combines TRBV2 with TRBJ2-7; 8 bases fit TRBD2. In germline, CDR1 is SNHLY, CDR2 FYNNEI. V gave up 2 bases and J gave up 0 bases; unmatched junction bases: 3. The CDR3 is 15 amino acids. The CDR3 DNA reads TGTGCCAGCAGTGAATGGCGGGAGGCCTCCTACGAGCAGTACTTC. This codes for CASSEWREASYEQYF.

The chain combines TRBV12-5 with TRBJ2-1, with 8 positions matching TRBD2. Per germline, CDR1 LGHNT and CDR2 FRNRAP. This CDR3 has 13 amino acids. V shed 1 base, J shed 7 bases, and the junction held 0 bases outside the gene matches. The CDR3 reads CASGLGGGNEQFF. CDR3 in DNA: TGTGCTAGTGGTTTGGGCGGGGGGAATGAGCAGTTCTTC.

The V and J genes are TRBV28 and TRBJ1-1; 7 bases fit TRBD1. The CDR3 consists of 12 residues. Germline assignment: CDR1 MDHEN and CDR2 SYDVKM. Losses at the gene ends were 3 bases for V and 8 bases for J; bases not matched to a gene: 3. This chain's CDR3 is CASSLDRLEAFF. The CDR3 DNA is TGTGCCAGCAGTTTGGACAGGTTAGAAGCTTTCTTT.

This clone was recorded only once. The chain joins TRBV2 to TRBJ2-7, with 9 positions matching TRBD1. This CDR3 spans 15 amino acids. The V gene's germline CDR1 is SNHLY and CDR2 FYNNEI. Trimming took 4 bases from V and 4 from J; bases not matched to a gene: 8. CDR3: CASSAYRGLMYEQYF. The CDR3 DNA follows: TGTGCCAGCAGTGCGTACAGGGGGCTCATGTACGAGCAGTACTTC.

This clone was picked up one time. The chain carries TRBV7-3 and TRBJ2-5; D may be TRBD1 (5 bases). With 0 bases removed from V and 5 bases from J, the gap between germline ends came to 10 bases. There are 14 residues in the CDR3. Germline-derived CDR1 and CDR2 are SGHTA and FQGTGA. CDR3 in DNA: TGTGCCAGCAGCTTAACGGGGCCGAGCGAGACCCAGTACTTC. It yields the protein CASSLTGPSETQYF.

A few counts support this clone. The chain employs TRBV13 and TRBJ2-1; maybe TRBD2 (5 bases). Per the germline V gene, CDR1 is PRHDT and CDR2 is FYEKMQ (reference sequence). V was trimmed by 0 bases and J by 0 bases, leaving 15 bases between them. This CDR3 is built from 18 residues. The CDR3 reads CASSLGALRVGSYNEQFF. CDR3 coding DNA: TGTGCCAGCAGCTTAGGAGCGTTGAGGGTAGGCTCCTACAATGAGCAGTTCTTC.

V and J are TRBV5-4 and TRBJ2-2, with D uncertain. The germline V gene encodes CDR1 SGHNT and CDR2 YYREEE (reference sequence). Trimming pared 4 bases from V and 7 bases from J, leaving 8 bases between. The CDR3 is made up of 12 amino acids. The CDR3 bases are TGTGCCAGCAGCCCGCGGAACGGGGAGCTGTTTTTT. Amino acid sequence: CASSPRNGELFF.

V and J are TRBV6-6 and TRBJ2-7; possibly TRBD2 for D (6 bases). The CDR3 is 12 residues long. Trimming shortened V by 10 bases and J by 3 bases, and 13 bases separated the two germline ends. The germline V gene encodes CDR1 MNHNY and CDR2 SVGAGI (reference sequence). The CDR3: CAIGGTFYEQYF. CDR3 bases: TGTGCCATCGGGGGTACCTTCTACGAGCAGTACTTC.

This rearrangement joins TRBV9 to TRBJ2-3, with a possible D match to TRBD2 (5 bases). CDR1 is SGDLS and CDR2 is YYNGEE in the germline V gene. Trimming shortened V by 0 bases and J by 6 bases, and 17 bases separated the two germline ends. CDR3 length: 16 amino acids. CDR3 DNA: TGTGCCAGCAGCGTAGGGGGAGTTTCTACGGGCGATACGCAGTATTTT. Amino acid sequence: CASSVGGVSTGDTQYF.

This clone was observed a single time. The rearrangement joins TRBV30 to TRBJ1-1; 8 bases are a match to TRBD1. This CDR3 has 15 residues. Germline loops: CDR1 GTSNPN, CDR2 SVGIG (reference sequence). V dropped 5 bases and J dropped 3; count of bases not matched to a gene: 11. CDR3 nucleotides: TGTGCCTGGGGTTCCCGGACAGGGTGGGACACTGAAGCTTTCTTT. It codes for CAWGSRTGWDTEAFF.

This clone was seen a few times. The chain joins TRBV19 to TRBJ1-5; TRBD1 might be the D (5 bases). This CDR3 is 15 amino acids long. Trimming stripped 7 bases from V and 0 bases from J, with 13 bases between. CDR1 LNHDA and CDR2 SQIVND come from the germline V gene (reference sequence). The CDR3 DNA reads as TGTGCCAGTAATGGAGGGGCTTATAGCAATCAGCCCCAGCATTTT. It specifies CASNGGAYSNQPQHF.

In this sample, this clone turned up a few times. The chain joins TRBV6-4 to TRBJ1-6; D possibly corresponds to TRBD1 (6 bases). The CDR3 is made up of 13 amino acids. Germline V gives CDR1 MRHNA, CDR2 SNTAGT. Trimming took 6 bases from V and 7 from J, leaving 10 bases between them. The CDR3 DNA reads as TGTGCCAGCAGCCAGGGGCTAAATTCACCCCTCCACTTT. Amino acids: CASSQGLNSPLHF.

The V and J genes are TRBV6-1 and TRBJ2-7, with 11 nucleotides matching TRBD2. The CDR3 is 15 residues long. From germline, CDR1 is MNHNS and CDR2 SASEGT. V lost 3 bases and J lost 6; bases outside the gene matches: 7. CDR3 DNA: TGTGCCAGCAGTGACGTGGTAGCGGGAGGGATCGAGCAGTACTTC. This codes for CASSDVVAGGIEQYF.

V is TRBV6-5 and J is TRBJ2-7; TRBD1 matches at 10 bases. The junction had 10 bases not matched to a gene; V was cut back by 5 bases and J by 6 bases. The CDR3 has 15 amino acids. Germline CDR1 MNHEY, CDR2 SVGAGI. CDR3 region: CASSAPGQGTLEQYF. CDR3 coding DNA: TGTGCCAGCAGTGCCCCGGGACAGGGGACACTCGAGCAGTACTTC.

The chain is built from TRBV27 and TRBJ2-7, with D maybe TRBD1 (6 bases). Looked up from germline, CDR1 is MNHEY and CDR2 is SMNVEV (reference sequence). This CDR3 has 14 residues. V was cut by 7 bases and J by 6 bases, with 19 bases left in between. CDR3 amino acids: CASTPAQGSREQYF. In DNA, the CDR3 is TGTGCCAGCACCCCGGCGCAGGGGTCACGCGAGCAGTACTTC.

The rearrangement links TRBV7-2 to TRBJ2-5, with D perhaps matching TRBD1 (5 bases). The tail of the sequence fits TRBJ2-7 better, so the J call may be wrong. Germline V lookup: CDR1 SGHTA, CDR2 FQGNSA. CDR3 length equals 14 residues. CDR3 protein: CASSLGQSYYEQYF. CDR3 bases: TGTGCCAGCAGCTTGGGGCAAAGCTACTACGAGCAGTACTTC.

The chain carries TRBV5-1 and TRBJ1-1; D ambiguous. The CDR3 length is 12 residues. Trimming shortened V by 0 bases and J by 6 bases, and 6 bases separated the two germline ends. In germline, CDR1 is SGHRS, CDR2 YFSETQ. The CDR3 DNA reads TGCGCCAGCAGCTTGGGGAGGGCTGAAGCTTTCTTT. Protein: CASSLGRAEAFF.

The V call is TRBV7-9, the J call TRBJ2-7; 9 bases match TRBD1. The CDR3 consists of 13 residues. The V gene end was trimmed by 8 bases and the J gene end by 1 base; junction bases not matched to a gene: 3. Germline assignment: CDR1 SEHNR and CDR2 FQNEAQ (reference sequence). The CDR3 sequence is CASEGTGSYEQYF. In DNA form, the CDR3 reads TGTGCCAGCGAGGGGACAGGGTCCTACGAGCAGTACTTC.

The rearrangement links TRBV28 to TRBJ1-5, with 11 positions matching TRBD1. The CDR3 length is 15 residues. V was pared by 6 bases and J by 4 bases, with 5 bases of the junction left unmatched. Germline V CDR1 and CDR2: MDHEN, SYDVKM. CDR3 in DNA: TGTGCCAGCAGACGGACAGGGGGCAGAAATCAGCCCCAGCATTTT. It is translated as CASRRTGGRNQPQHF.

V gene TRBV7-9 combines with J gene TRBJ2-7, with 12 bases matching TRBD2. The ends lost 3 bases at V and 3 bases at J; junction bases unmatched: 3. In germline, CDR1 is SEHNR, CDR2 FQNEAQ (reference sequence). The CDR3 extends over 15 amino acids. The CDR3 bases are TGTGCCAGCAGCTTGGTACTAGCGGGAGGCTACGAGCAGTACTTC. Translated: CASSLVLAGGYEQYF.

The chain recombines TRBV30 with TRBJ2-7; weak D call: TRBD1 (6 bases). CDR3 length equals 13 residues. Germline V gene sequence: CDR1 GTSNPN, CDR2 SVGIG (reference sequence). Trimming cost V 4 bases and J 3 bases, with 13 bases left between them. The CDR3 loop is CAWTRRQDYEQYF. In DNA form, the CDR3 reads TGTGCCTGGACAAGGAGACAGGACTACGAGCAGTACTTC.